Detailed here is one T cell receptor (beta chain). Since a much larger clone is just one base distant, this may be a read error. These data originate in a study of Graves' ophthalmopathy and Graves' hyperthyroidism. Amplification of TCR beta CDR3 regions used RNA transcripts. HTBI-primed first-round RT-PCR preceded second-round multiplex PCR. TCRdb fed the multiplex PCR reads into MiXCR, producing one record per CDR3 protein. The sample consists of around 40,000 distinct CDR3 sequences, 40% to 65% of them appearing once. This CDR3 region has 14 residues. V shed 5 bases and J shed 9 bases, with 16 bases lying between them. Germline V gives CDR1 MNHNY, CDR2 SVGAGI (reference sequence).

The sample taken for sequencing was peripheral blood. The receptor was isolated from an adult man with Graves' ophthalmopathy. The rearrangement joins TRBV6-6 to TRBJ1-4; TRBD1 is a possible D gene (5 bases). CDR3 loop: CASSGGGSGKKLFF. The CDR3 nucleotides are TGTGCCAGCAGTGGGGGGGGGTCGGGGAAAAAACTGTTTTTT.